Presented here are 16 T cell receptor beta chains from one specimen sequenced in a study of cytomegalovirus exposure and HLA in healthy donors. Clones were read by immunoSEQ multiplex PCR, and TCRdb kept only the in-frame ones, dropping some. Among about 49,000 clones, 92% were seen once, and the ten largest hold around 1.4%. The specimen was PBMCs. Receptor source: a man younger than 30 in good health and CMV-seronegative.

This rearrangement joins TRBV5-4 to TRBJ2-5, with TRBD1 identical over 8 bases. The CDR3 covers 15 residues. CDR1 is SGHNT and CDR2 is YYREEE in the germline V gene (reference sequence). J gave up 0 bases and V 4 bases, and 5 bases lay outside the gene matches. The CDR3 is CASSTPGQDQETQYF. The CDR3 DNA reads as TGTGCCAGCAGCACGCCGGGACAGGACCAAGAGACCCAGTACTTC.

The V gene is TRBV7-9, the J gene TRBJ2-5; maybe TRBD1 (6 bases). CDR1 SEHNR and CDR2 FQNEAQ come from the germline V gene (reference sequence). The CDR3 consists of 15 residues. The ends were cut back, 8 bases at V and 2 bases at J, with 18 bases in the middle. CDR3 coding DNA: TGTGCCAGCGCAATTGGGGGCTCGGGGCAAGAGACCCAGTACTTC. Translation gives CASAIGGSGQETQYF.

This chain links TRBV19 with TRBJ2-7; 10 bases map to TRBD2. Germline values: CDR1 LNHDA, CDR2 SQIVND (reference sequence). J lost 6 bases, V lost 4 bases, and 15 bases had no gene match. CDR3 size: 17 residues. This chain's CDR3 is CASSTPFSSGSRGEQYF. CDR3 in DNA: TGTGCCAGTAGTACCCCTTTCTCTAGCGGGAGTCGTGGCGAGCAGTACTTC.

V gene TRBV11-2 combines with J gene TRBJ2-7, with 14 bases that match TRBD2. The CDR3 is 15 amino acids. The germline gives CDR1 SGHAT, CDR2 FQNNGV. The V and J ends lost 7 bases and 4 bases, in that order; junction bases with no gene match: 6. CDR3 DNA: TGTGCCAGCACGCCGGGACTAGCGGGAGTTTACGAGCAGTACTTC. This sequence encodes CASTPGLAGVYEQYF.

V gene TRBV7-3 combines with J gene TRBJ2-1; tentative D call: TRBD2 (6 bases). The CDR3 spans 15 residues. CDR1 is SGHTA and CDR2 is FQGTGA in the germline V gene. V lost 5 bases and J lost 3, with 14 bases in between. The CDR3 here is CASSIDSGYYNEQFF. CDR3 DNA: TGTGCCAGCAGCATCGATAGCGGATACTACAATGAGCAGTTCTTC.

J is TRBJ2-3 and V is TRBV5-1, with 16 bases that match TRBD2. The CDR3 is 16 amino acids. Germline V CDR1 and CDR2: SGHRS, YFSETQ. V lost 4 bases, J lost 4 bases, and 3 bases stayed unmatched. This CDR3 is CASSVGTSGRADTQYF. CDR3 DNA sequence: TGCGCCAGCAGCGTCGGGACTAGCGGGAGGGCAGATACGCAGTATTTT.

This chain connects TRBV21-1 to TRBJ2-3; the table gives TRBD2 as D, unverified against the DNA. TRBV21-1 is recorded as a pseudogene. There are 15 residues in the CDR3. The CDR3 region has the DNA TGTGCCACGAGGGACTCTGAGCCTAGCACAGATACGCAGTATTTT. This translates into CATRDSEPSTDTQYF.

The gene calls are TRBV6-5 and TRBJ2-5; D remains ambiguous. Germline V CDR1 and CDR2: MNHEY, SVGAGI. V lost 0 bases to trimming and J lost 2 bases, with 7 bases between them. The CDR3 spans 14 residues. CDR3 DNA: TGTGCCAGCAGTTACTCCTACAGACAAGAGACCCAGTACTTC. Translated, it gives CASSYSYRQETQYF.

This clone has only a few counts. This chain joins TRBV19 and TRBJ2-2; 8 nucleotides agree with TRBD2. From germline, CDR1 is LNHDA and CDR2 SQIVND (reference sequence). This CDR3 has 15 amino acids. V dropped 9 bases and J dropped 1; count of bases not matched to a gene: 7. In nucleotides, the CDR3 is TGTGCCAGCCACCCGGGAGGGCAGAACACCGGGGAGCTGTTTTTT. This gives the protein CASHPGGQNTGELFF.

CDR3 nucleotides: TGCGCCAGCAGCTTGGACGGGACAGCAACTGAAAAACTGTTTTTT. Protein: CASSLDGTATEKLFF. The chain links TRBV5-1 to TRBJ1-4; 7 positions agree with TRBD1. From germline, CDR1 is SGHRS and CDR2 YFSETQ. The CDR3 runs 15 residues. After removal of 0 bases from V and 7 bases from J, the junction contained 6 bases not matched to a gene.

The chain uses TRBV4-1 and TRBJ2-1; a possible D gene is TRBD2 (5 bases). CDR3 size: 13 residues. Germline assignment: CDR1 MGHRA and CDR2 YSYEKL. V gave up 3 bases and J gave up 9 bases, with 12 bases separating them. CDR3 in DNA: TGCGCCAGCAGCCAGCCGGGATTGGTTGAGCAGTTCTTC. Its protein is CASSQPGLVEQFF.

This chain links TRBV14 with TRBJ2-7, with D unresolved. Germline V gives CDR1 SGHDN, CDR2 FVKESK. V lost 3 bases to trimming and J lost 0 bases, with 12 bases between them. The CDR3 is made up of 15 amino acids. CDR3 protein: CASSHASGPSYEQYF. CDR3 bases: TGTGCCAGCAGCCATGCGTCTGGTCCCTCCTACGAGCAGTACTTC.

The sample holds one count of this clone. The chain couples TRBV5-1 to TRBJ2-7; 8 bases are a match to TRBD1. After removal of 4 bases from V and 3 bases from J, the junction contained 3 bases not matched to a gene. CDR1 is SGHRS, CDR2 YFSETQ, per germline. The CDR3 covers 13 residues. The chain's CDR3 is CASSRGQGYEQYF. The CDR3 DNA sequence: TGCGCCAGCAGCCGCGGACAGGGCTACGAGCAGTACTTC.

The CDR3 sequence: CASSFPGGYQPQHF. CDR3 DNA: TGTGCCAGTAGTTTCCCAGGAGGATATCAGCCCCAGCATTTT. The chain combines TRBV19 with TRBJ1-5; unclear D gene. There are 14 residues in the CDR3. V lost 5 bases, J lost 5 bases, and 13 bases lay in between. Germline CDR1 reads LNHDA; CDR2 reads SQIVND (reference sequence). Using reference TRBV19 and TRBJ1-5 for the parts outside the CDR3, the full variable domain is DGGITQSPKYLFRKEGQNVTLSCEQNLNHDAMYWYRQDPGQGLRLIYYSQIVNDFQKGDIAEGYSVSREKKESFPLTVTSAQKNPTAFYLCASSFPGGYQPQHFGDGTRLSIL.

The chain couples TRBV7-9 to TRBJ1-4; 9 nucleotides align to TRBD1. Unmatched junction bases numbered 7, after V lost 5 bases and J lost 0 bases. This CDR3 is 17 amino acids long. Germline-derived CDR1 and CDR2 are SEHNR and FQNEAQ (reference sequence). The CDR3 sequence is CASSTGTGTATNEKLFF. The DNA for the CDR3 is TGTGCCAGCAGCACCGGGACAGGGACCGCAACTAATGAAAAACTGTTTTTT.

This clone was counted only a few times. The chain recombines TRBV7-3 with TRBJ2-1, with D possibly being TRBD2 (6 bases). CDR1 is SGHTA, CDR2 FQGTGA, per germline. Trimming stripped 4 bases from V and 4 bases from J, with 8 bases between. The CDR3 loop spans 13 amino acids. The CDR3 sequence: CASSSAGYNEQFF. For the CDR3, the DNA is TGTGCCAGCAGCTCCGCGGGATACAATGAGCAGTTCTTC.